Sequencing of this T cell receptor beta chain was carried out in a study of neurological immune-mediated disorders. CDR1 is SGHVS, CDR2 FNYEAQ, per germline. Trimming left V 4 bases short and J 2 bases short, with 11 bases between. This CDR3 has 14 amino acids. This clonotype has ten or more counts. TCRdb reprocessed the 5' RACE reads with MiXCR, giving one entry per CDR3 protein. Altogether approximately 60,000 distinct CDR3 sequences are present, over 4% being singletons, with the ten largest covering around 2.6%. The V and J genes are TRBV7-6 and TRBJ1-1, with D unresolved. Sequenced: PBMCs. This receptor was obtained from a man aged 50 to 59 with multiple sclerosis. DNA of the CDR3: TGTGCCAGCAGCTCGGAGAGTGTCAACACTGAAGCTTTCTTT. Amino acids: CASSSESVNTEAFF.